The sample holds one count of the clone carrying this T cell receptor beta chain. Everyone who took part was roughly 18 to 90 years old, and they came from 24 US areas. The sample comes from a study of blood T cell repertoires in COVID-19. TCRdb's table, derived via immunoSEQ multiplex PCR, lists solely in-frame clones and lacks some. The sample holds about 260,000 clones, roughly four fifths seen once. Losses at the gene ends were 7 bases for V and 3 bases for J; bases not matched to a gene: 8. CDR1 and CDR2 (germline): LNHDA, SQIVND (reference sequence). The CDR3 runs 15 residues. Input material: PBMCs or T cells enriched from blood (not recorded which). The V gene is TRBV19, the J gene TRBJ1-1; the match to TRBD1 covers 10 bases. The source of this sequence is a man aged 25-40 years with acute COVID-19. CDR3 sequence reads: CASKNFGTGDTEAFF. CDR3 in DNA: TGTGCCAGTAAGAACTTCGGGACAGGGGACACTGAAGCTTTCTTT.